A selection of T cell receptor beta chains follows, all from one sample in a study of CD8+CD57+ T cells in acquired aplastic anemia. MiXCR, run by TCRdb on the reads, gives a single entry per CDR3 protein. The repertoire consists of a few hundred thousand distinct CDR3 sequences, with approximately 60% occurring once and the leading ten covering approximately 32%. Specimen: sorted CD4+, CD8+, or CD8+CD57+ T cells (not recorded which) from PBMCs. All receptors come from a human donor in good health. Each CDR3 is given with its conserved first and last residue. D genes are given only for firm matches. Clone size is given for some rows only: seen once, a few or many times, or a class if the clone is expanded.

J: TRBJ2-7
V: TRBV6-1
size: many
D: NA
DNA: TGTGCCAGCAGTGAAGGGCAGGGCTCTTCCTACGAGCAGTACTTC
CDR3: CASSEGQGSSYEQYF

J: TRBJ1-5
V: TRBV5-5
size: many
D: TRBD1
DNA: TGTGCCAGCAGCGGGACAGGGAATAGCAATCAGCCCCAGCATTTT
CDR3: CASSGTGNSNQPQHF

J: TRBJ1-1
V: TRBV20-1
size: many
D: TRBD1
DNA: TGCAGTGCTAGAGGGGGACAGTCGTTTGAAGCTTTCTTT
CDR3: CSARGGQSFEAFF

J: TRBJ2-1
V: TRBV7-2
size: NA
D: NA
DNA: TGTGCCAGCAGCCGGACGGTCGCGCTCGAGCAGTTCTTC
CDR3: CASSRTVALEQFF

J: TRBJ2-1
V: TRBV12-3/TRBV12-4
size: many
D: NA
DNA: TGTGCCAGCAGTTTAGTACGGGTAGTCGATGAGCAGTTCTTC
CDR3: CASSLVRVVDEQFF

J: TRBJ2-7
V: TRBV20-1
size: NA
D: TRBD1
DNA: TGCAGTGTCCCCTATACAGGGGGCTTCGAGCAGTACTTC
CDR3: CSVPYTGGFEQYF

J: TRBJ2-7
V: TRBV11-2
size: many
D: NA
DNA: TGTGCCAGCAGCCGGATAACGGATATGTCCTACGAGCAGTACTTC
CDR3: CASSRITDMSYEQYF

J: TRBJ2-7
V: TRBV28
size: many
D: TRBD1
DNA: TGTGCCAGCAGTTCCGGGACAGGGGGCTACGAGCAGTACTTC
CDR3: CASSSGTGGYEQYF

J: TRBJ2-1
V: TRBV9
size: NA
D: NA
DNA: TGTGCCAGCAGTCCCGGGGGTTACAATGAGCAGTTCTTC
CDR3: CASSPGGYNEQFF

J: TRBJ2-7
V: TRBV9
size: NA
D: TRBD2
DNA: TGTGCCAGCAGCGCCCAGCAGACTAGCGGGTCCCTGTACTTC
CDR3: CASSAQQTSGSLYF

J: TRBJ2-5
V: TRBV7-6
size: few
D: NA
DNA: TGTGCCAGCAGCTTAGAGGCCGGGTCGGGAGAGACCCAGTACTTC
CDR3: CASSLEAGSGETQYF

J: TRBJ2-1
V: TRBV11-2
size: many
D: NA
DNA: TGTGCCAGCAGCCCGGGGGATGAGCAGTTCTTC
CDR3: CASSPGDEQFF

J: TRBJ2-1
V: TRBV5-4
size: few
D: NA
DNA: TGTGCCAGCAGCTTGGCTGGGGCCGCGGGTGAGCAGTTCTTC
CDR3: CASSLAGAAGEQFF

J: TRBJ2-3
V: TRBV7-2
size: NA
D: TRBD1
DNA: TGTGCCAGCAGCCCCGGACAGGTGGGCACAGATACGCAGTATTTT
CDR3: CASSPGQVGTDTQYF

J: TRBJ1-6
V: TRBV10-2
size: few
D: NA
DNA: TGCGCCAGCAGTGAGTCGAGGGCTTCACCCCTCCACTTT
CDR3: CASSESRASPLHF

J: TRBJ2-7
V: TRBV2
size: NA
D: NA
DNA: TGTGCCAGCACCGTAACGACAGGATCCTACGAGCAGTACTTC
CDR3: CASTVTTGSYEQYF

J: TRBJ2-7
V: TRBV2
size: NA
D: TRBD2
DNA: TGTGCCAGCAATGAAGCGGGATTAGACGAGCAGTACTTC
CDR3: CASNEAGLDEQYF